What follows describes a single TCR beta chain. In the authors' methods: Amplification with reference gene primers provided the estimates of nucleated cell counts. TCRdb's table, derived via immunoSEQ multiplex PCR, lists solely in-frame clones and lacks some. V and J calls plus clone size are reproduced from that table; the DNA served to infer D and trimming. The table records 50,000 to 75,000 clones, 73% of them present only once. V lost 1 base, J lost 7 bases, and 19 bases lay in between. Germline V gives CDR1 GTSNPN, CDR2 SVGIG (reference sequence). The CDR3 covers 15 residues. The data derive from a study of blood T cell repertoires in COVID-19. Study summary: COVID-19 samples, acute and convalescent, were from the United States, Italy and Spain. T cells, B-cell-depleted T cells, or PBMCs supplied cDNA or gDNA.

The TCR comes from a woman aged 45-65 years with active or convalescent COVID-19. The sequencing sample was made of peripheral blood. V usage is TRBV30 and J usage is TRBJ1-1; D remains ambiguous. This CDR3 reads CAWSAATGRVSEAFF. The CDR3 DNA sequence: TGTGCCTGGAGTGCCGCGACGGGGAGGGTTAGTGAAGCTTTCTTT.